The T cell receptor (beta chain) under discussion was sequenced for a study of T cells after yellow fever vaccination. This CDR3 has 15 residues. Per the germline V gene, CDR1 is MNHNS and CDR2 is SASEGT. V was pared by 6 bases and J by 7 bases, with 19 bases between. TCRdb reprocessed the 5' RACE reads via MiXCR and lists one record per CDR3 protein. Of 500,000 to 650,000 distinct CDR3 sequences detected, roughly an eighth appear once; the ten largest clones hold more than 12%. The chain carries TRBV6-1 and TRBJ2-1; the D gene is possibly TRBD2 (5 bases). The clonotype was recovered from a man younger than 45 who received the YFV17D yellow fever vaccine. Sequencing used PBMCs, obtained on the day of the yellow fever booster vaccination. In DNA form, the CDR3 reads TGTGCCAGCAGAAAAACCGGACTCTCAAGGAATGAGCAGTTCTTC. It is translated as CASRKTGLSRNEQFF.